This T cell receptor beta chain derives from a study of beta chain features in type 1 diabetes (dated by TCRdb to the late 2010s). Some background on the complete study: Patients and healthy donors did not differ in mean age, gender distribution, total cell number or subset yield. Across all samples, approximately 100 million sorted cells were examined, and cell number per subset correlated strongly with RNA yield. In the study, recently diagnosed type 1 diabetes patients and matched healthy donors were compared on the TCRB repertoires of their sorted circulating CD4+ T cell subsets. Regulatory and stem cell-like memory subsets were isolated from only 8 patients and roughly eight healthy donors, whereas naive and central memory subsets came from all 30 or so donors. Beyond this particular receptor, the publication reports: Type 1 diabetes patients showed a moderate but significant shortening of TCRB CDR3 length in all four CD4+ subsets. HLA sub-analyses involved small numbers of individuals, so any influence of HLA type on TCRB rearrangement remained unresolved. PCR might favor shorter templates, but patient and control samples were amplified and corrected together, so any skew would affect both groups equally. Patients with type 1 diabetes made fewer insertions and deleted more nucleotides at VDJ recombination sites, implying thymic rearrangement abnormalities. Sequencing cDNA rather than genomic DNA could over-represent highly expressing activated cells, although activation and CD3 levels did not differ between groups. Naive, central memory and regulatory TCRB repertoires appeared to be more similar among patients than among healthy donors.

All of the isolated RNA was reverse transcribed with the High Capacity cDNA Reverse Transcription Kit, so expressed TCRB transcripts were sequenced. Deep immunoSEQ sequencing was performed on naive, central memory and regulatory T cell samples, with an average of approximately 3.9 million total reads per sample. Sorted cells were lysed in RLT buffer, and RNA was extracted using DNase-treated RNeasy Micro or Mini kits according to cell number. Each cell subset was processed separately to prevent cross-contamination, with patient and healthy donor samples processed together. The immunoSEQ multiplex PCR was used to amplify TCRB sequences from cDNA, yielding 87-bp fragments that span the CDR3 region. The amplicons were sequenced using the Illumina HiSeq platform. Concerning the study's data processing: Synthetic template baselines were used to correct PCR bias computationally, reads within Hamming distance 2 were collapsed together, and singletons that could not be merged were discarded. Reads were aligned against IMGT so that V, D and J genes, CDR3 length and insertions or deletions at six rearrangement sites could be assigned. Clonotype counts were normalized to sorted cell number within each subset before computing true diversity and Gini coefficients with the tcR R package. Repertoire sharing was quantified using the overlap coefficient calculated on TCRB nucleotide sequences. As a proxy for the pre-selection repertoire, out-of-frame TCRB sequences from naive cells were analyzed. This is the immuneACCESS table as TCRdb keeps it, with only in-frame sequences that have V and J called. A part of the clones is gone; compared with another copy, unresolved V genes explain less than half, and the rest is unexplained. V, J and clone size are those of that table, while D and trimming were read from the DNA. The sample profile shows a few hundred thousand clones; approximately 11% of them were found once. Clones ranked in the top ten supply around 0.015% of the sample.

The CDR3 sequence holds 14 residues, the cysteine and phenylalanine included. The only DNA kept is the CDR3, 42 bases in frame from the first base. V has 4 bases trimmed and J has 2 bases trimmed; junction bases matching no gene number 3. The germline V gene gives CDR1 as SGHRS and CDR2 as YFSETQ. This clone came up a few times. Its antigen remains unidentified. Per-base quality was not reported, and no clone a single base away is much larger than it. A single peripheral blood draw of roughly 0.11 L on average was collected from each donor into heparinised tubes. A BD FACSAria II and a panel including CD45RO, CCR7, CD25, CD127, CD95 and CD27 were used to sort naive, central memory, regulatory and stem cell-like memory CD4+ T cells. A purity above 95% was achieved for all sorted populations. PBMCs were isolated immediately by Lymphoprep density gradient centrifugation and stained directly without culture. To minimize batch effects, samples were stained and sorted in pairs, one healthy donor with one patient per experiment.

Sequenced input: naive CD4+ T cells from blood. The sample's cell subset or site label, in plain terms: true naive CD4+ T cells. This clonotype originated in a man younger than 40 with type 1 diabetes. The sequence joins TRBV5-1 to TRBJ2-7, with 10 bases aligning to TRBD1. Here is the DNA: TGCGCCAGCAGCGCCGGGACAGGGGCCTACGAGCAGTACTTC. Its amino acids are CASSAGTGAYEQYF.